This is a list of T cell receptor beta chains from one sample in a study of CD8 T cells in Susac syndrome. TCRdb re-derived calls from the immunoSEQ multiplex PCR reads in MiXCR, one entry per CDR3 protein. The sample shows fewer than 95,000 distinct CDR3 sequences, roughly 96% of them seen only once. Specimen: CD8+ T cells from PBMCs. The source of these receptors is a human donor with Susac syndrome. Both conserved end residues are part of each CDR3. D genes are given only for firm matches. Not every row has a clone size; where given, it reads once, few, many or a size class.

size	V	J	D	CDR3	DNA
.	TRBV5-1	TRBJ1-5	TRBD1	CASSLGTGGWGNQPQHF	TGCGCCAGCAGCCTAGGGACAGGGGGCTGGGGCAATCAGCCCCAGCATTTT
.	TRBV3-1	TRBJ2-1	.	CASTPNYNEQFF	TGTGCCAGCACCCCCAACTACAATGAGCAGTTCTTC
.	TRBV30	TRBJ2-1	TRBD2	CAFSGVSYNEQFF	TGTGCCTTTAGCGGGGTCTCCTACAATGAGCAGTTCTTC
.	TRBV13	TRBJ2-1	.	CASSLESGGEQFF	TGTGCCAGCAGCTTAGAGAGCGGAGGTGAGCAGTTCTTC
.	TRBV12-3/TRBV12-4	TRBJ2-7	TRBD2	CASSHGLVGVEQYF	TGTGCCAGCAGCCACGGACTAGTCGGTGTCGAGCAGTACTTC
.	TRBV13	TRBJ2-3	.	CASSLAGDTQYF	TGTGCCAGCAGCTTAGCGGGGGATACGCAGTATTTT
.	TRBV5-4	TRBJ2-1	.	CASSNGGSYNEQFF	TGTGCCAGCAGCAACGGGGGCTCCTACAATGAGCAGTTCTTC
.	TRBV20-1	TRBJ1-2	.	CSARDLGAGYTF	TGCAGTGCTAGAGATCTAGGGGCTGGCTACACCTTC
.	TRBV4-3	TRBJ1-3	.	CASSQDRELASGNTIYF	TGCGCCAGCAGCCAAGATCGCGAGCTTGCCTCTGGAAACACCATATATTTT
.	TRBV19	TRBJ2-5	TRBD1	CASSIAQGYGETQYF	TGTGCCAGTAGTATAGCACAGGGGTACGGAGAGACCCAGTACTTC
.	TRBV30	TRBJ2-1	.	CASRQRGPYNEQFF	TGTGCCTCCCGACAGAGGGGCCCCTACAATGAGCAGTTCTTC
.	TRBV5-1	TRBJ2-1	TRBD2	CASSLDSGGDNEQFF	TGCGCCAGCAGCTTGGACAGCGGGGGGGACAATGAGCAGTTCTTC
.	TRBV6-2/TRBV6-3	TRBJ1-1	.	CASGGDNTEAFF	TGTGCCAGCGGGGGGGACAACACTGAAGCTTTCTTT
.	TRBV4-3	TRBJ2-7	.	CASSQDSGYEQYF	TGCGCCAGCAGCCAAGATTCGGGCTACGAGCAGTACTTC
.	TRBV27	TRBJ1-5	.	CASSLSFANSNQPQHF	TGTGCCAGCAGTCTCAGCTTCGCCAATAGCAATCAGCCCCAGCATTTT
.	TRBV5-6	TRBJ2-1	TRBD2	CASSLDLAGELFNEQFF	TGTGCCAGCAGCTTGGATCTAGCGGGGGAGCTGTTCAATGAGCAGTTCTTC
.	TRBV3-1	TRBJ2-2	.	CASTQRRAGGELFF	TGTGCCAGCACCCAGAGGAGGGCTGGCGGGGAGCTGTTTTTT
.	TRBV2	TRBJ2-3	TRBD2	CASRTSGVPSTDTQYF	TGTGCCAGCAGGACTAGCGGGGTGCCTAGCACAGATACGCAGTATTTT
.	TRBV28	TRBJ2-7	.	CASSRPSDPIYEQYF	TGTGCCAGCAGTCGACCCTCGGACCCGATTTACGAGCAGTACTTC
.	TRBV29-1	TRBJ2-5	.	CSHQGLGETQYF	TGCAGCCACCAAGGACTTGGGGAGACCCAGTACTTC
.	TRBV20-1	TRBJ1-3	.	CSAREQNTIYF	TGCAGTGCTAGAGAGCAAAACACCATATATTTT
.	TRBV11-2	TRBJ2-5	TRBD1	CASSSTTGQGPYQETQYF	TGTGCCAGCAGCTCTACCACGGGACAGGGGCCGTACCAAGAGACCCAGTACTTC
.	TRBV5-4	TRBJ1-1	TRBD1	CASSSERDRNTEAFF	TGTGCCAGCAGCTCGGAGCGGGACAGGAACACTGAAGCTTTCTTT
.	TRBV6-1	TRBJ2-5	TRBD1	CASSEGAWTGGDQETQYF	TGTGCCAGCAGTGAGGGAGCTTGGACAGGGGGCGACCAAGAGACCCAGTACTTC
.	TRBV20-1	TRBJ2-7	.	CSARGGRVGPYEQYF	TGCAGTGCTAGAGGAGGCCGAGTTGGGCCTTACGAGCAGTACTTC
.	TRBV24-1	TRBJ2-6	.	CATSEEPGPGANVLTF	TGTGCCACCAGTGAGGAGCCGGGCCCTGGGGCCAACGTCCTGACTTTC
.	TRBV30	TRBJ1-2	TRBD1	CAWSLTGGDPTNYGYTF	TGTGCCTGGAGTTTGACAGGGGGCGACCCCACTAACTATGGCTACACCTTC
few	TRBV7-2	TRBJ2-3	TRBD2	CASSFASGSTDTQYF	TGTGCCAGCAGCTTTGCTAGCGGTAGCACAGATACGCAGTATTTT
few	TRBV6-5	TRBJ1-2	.	CASSYSPDRGYTF	TGTGCCAGCAGTTACTCCCCCGATCGTGGCTACACCTTC
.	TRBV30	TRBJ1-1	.	CAWSQGTEAFF	TGTGCCTGGAGTCAAGGAACTGAAGCTTTCTTT
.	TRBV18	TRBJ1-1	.	CASSRTDLNTEAFF	TGTGCCAGCTCGAGGACAGATCTGAACACTGAAGCTTTCTTT
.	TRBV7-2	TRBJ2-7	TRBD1	CASSPTTGAYEQYF	TGTGCCAGCAGCCCGACGACAGGGGCCTACGAGCAGTACTTC
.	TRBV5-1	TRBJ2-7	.	CASSPTQGAGREQYF	TGCGCCAGCAGCCCCACCCAGGGGGCCGGGAGGGAGCAGTACTTC
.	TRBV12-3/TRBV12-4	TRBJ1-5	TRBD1	CASSLWDRNQPQHF	TGTGCCAGCAGTTTGTGGGACAGGAATCAGCCCCAGCATTTT
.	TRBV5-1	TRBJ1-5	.	CASSLMGDQPQHF	TGCGCCAGCAGCTTGATGGGGGATCAGCCCCAGCATTTT
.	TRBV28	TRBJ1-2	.	CASSSGDHGYTF	TGTGCCAGCAGTTCAGGGGACCATGGCTACACCTTC
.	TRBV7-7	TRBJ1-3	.	CASSLSTEPGNTIYF	TGTGCTAGCAGCTTAAGTACGGAGCCAGGAAACACCATATATTTT
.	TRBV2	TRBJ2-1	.	CASRLSSRNEQFF	TGTGCCAGCAGACTAAGTTCCCGTAATGAGCAGTTCTTC
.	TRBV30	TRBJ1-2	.	CAWSTGAGGYTF	TGTGCCTGGAGTACAGGCGCGGGGGGCTACACCTTC
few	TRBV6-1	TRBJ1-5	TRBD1	CASTGTGGGYQPQHF	TGTGCCAGCACCGGGACAGGGGGCGGGTATCAGCCCCAGCATTTT
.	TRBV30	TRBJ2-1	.	CAWSGGPNNEQFF	TGTGCCTGGAGCGGGGGACCAAACAATGAGCAGTTCTTC
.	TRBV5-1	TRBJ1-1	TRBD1	CASSLGNTGGEAFF	TGCGCCAGCAGTCTTGGGAATACAGGGGGCGAGGCTTTCTTT
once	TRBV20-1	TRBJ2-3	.	CSARDLGGASTDTQYF	TGCAGTGCTAGAGATCTTGGCGGGGCAAGCACAGATACGCAGTATTTT
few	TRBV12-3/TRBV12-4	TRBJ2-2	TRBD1	CASRGQTNTGELFF	TGTGCCAGCAGGGGACAGACGAACACCGGGGAGCTGTTTTTT
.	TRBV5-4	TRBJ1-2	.	CASSLDHGYTF	TGTGCCAGCAGCTTGGATCATGGCTACACCTTC
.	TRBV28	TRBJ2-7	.	CASTPGGAESSYEQYF	TGTGCCAGCACCCCCGGAGGGGCAGAGTCCTCCTACGAGCAGTACTTC
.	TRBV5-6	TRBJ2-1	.	CASSLVELYNEQFF	TGTGCCAGCAGCTTGGTGGAACTATACAATGAGCAGTTCTTC
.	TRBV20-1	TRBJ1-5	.	CSATTGDQPQHF	TGCAGTGCTACGACAGGCGATCAGCCCCAGCATTTT